This entry lists 32 T cell receptor delta chains sequenced from one sample in a study of γδ T cells in repeated Plasmodium falciparum infection. TCRdb reprocessed the multiplex PCR reads through CATT. This sample has roughly 90,000 delta-chain clones; roughly 1.4% occur once, and the top ten carry 9%. Bulk repertoires came from Vgamma9/Vdelta2+ or Vdelta2-negative gammadelta T cells flow-sorted from PBMC. What was sequenced was gamma-delta T cells from blood. The receptors shown here come from a pool of human donors (malaria-infected and uninfected, not separated).

The table lists this clone with a few counts. Compared with germline, one end of the junction differs, possibly owing to a read error. This sequence joins TRDV1 and TRDJ1; 13 bases map to TRDD3. The J gene, left out of TCRdb, was set here by checking the DNA against germline. In germline, CDR1 is TSWWSYY, CDR2 QGS. The CDR3 totals 22 residues. CDR3 in amino acids: CALGQLLTLQLGDTGGTDKLIF. As DNA, the CDR3 is TGTGCTCTTGGGCAACTCCTAACCCTCCAACTGGGGGATACGGGGGGGACCGATAAACTCATCTTT.

This clone has at least ten counts. The chain joins TRDV1 to TRDJ1; a weak D match, TRDD2 (6 bases). The CDR3 spans 18 residues. Germline V lookup: CDR1 TSWWSYY, CDR2 QGS. V shed 3 bases and J shed 1 base, with 21 bases lying between them. This chain's CDR3 is CALGDRFLFGGSTDKLIF. CDR3 coding DNA: TGTGCTCTTGGGGATCGTTTCCTATTCGGGGGTTCCACCGATAAACTCATCTTT.

Notes on this clone: A read error may explain this, as a much larger clone is one base away. This sample includes further DNA sequences coding for the same CDR3. No call exists for the J gene, whereas the V gene is TRDV1; TRDD3 was called by the table and not checked on the DNA. Germline loops: CDR1 TSWWSYY, CDR2 QGS. The CDR3 sequence is 23 residues long. The CDR3 is CALGEGLRGDSMLGDTRRNKLIF. CDR3 in DNA: TGTGCTCTTGGGGAAGGCCTTCGCGGGGACTCAATGCTGGGGGATACGCGTAGAAATAAGCTCATCTTT.

With regard to this clone: Given a far larger clone just one base away, this is likely a sequencing read error. The sample has other DNA sequences that encode this CDR3 too. The gene calls are TRDV1 and TRDJ2, with 9 bases fitting TRDD3. TCRdb leaves out the J gene; it was filled in here by matching the DNA to germline. With V trimmed by 8 bases and J by 0 bases, 19 bases remained unmatched. Germline V gene data show CDR1 as TSWWSYY and CDR2 as QGS. This CDR3 is built from 20 residues. This CDR3 is CALCGLPSTGGTPLTAQLFF. The CDR3 region has the DNA TGTGCTCTTTGTGGCCTCCCTAGTACTGGGGGAACTCCTTTGACAGCACAACTCTTCTTT.

The table lists this clone with a few counts. The protein TCRdb lists belongs to a much larger clone and differs from this DNA's translation at residue 10, which points to a read error; the protein shown is made from the DNA. The V and J genes are TRDV2 and TRDJ2, with D possibly TRDD3 on 6 matching bases. The J gene, absent from TCRdb, was called here by matching the DNA to germline. Germline V CDR1 and CDR2: GEAIGNYY, EKD. Trimming took 0 bases from V and 6 from J, leaving 13 bases between them. The CDR3 consists of 15 residues. CDR3 DNA: TGTGCCTGTGACACCGGAGGGATAACTGCAGCACAACTCTTCTTT. Amino acids: CACDTGGITAAQLFF.

This clone turned up a few times. The TCRdb protein, from a much larger clone, departs from this DNA's translation at residue 13, likely by read error; the protein shown derives from the DNA. The chain has TRDV2 and TRDJ3, with 12 bases identical to TRDD3. The J gene comes from matching the DNA to germline here; TCRdb lacks it. Germline CDR1 GEAIGNYY, CDR2 EKD. V dropped 0 bases and J dropped 0; count of bases not matched to a gene: 14. The CDR3 covers 23 residues. The CDR3 DNA reads as TGTGCCTGTGACACCGCGCTGGGGGATACGCGACTTGCCCCCTCCTGGGACACCCGACAGATGTTTTTC. It is translated as CACDTALGDTRLAPSWDTRQMFF.

This clone was seen more than once but under ten times. With a far larger clone one base away, a read error is the likely cause. This sequence joins TRDV2 and TRDJ3; 13 positions agree with TRDD3. TCRdb records no J gene; here it was assigned by comparing the DNA to germline. Germline V gene sequence: CDR1 GEAIGNYY, CDR2 EKD. The CDR3 covers 20 residues. This chain's CDR3 is CACDTALLGDTKWDTRQMFF. For the CDR3, the DNA is TGTGCCTGCGACACGGCATTACTGGGGGATACGAAATGGGACACCCGACAGATGTTTTTC.

This clone was seen many times. This chain connects TRDV1 to TRDJ1; TRDD3 agrees at 8 bases. The length of the CDR3 is 18 residues. J was trimmed by 0 bases and V by 4 bases; bases with no gene match: 13. CDR1 is TSWWSYY and CDR2 is QGS in the germline V gene. CDR3 nucleotides: TGTGCTCTTGGGGTCTACTTTGTCTGGGGGACGTACACCGATAAACTCATCTTT. Residues: CALGVYFVWGTYTDKLIF.

This clone was detected many times. V gene TRDV1 combines with J gene TRDJ1; D is perhaps TRDD3 (8 bases). The CDR3 is 20 residues long. Germline V lookup: CDR1 TSWWSYY, CDR2 QGS. Trimming removed 3 bases from V and 0 bases from J, with 26 bases in between. For the CDR3, the DNA is TGTGCTCTTGGGGACCCGTTTCCTACCAACTGGGGGTGGTACACCGATAAACTCATCTTT. This codes for CALGDPFPTNWGWYTDKLIF.

Only a few counts were recorded for this clone. The TCRdb protein, from a much larger clone, departs from this DNA's translation at residue 10, likely by read error; the protein shown derives from the DNA. This chain uses TRDV1 with TRDJ1; 11 positions match TRDD3. Here the J gene was assigned by germline matching of the DNA, as TCRdb has none. The CDR3 runs 23 residues. Trimming took 2 bases from V and 0 from J; bases not matched to a gene: 23. Germline-derived CDR1 and CDR2 are TSWWSYY and QGS. Here the CDR3 reads CALGEVLAPPGGYPGPYTDKLIF. The CDR3 coding sequence is TGTGCTCTTGGGGAAGTTCTGGCTCCCCCTGGGGGATACCCTGGGCCCTACACCGATAAACTCATCTTT.

This chain uses TRDV2 with TRDJ1; TRDD3 aligns across 7 bases. The J gene was missing in TCRdb and was found by matching the end of the DNA to germline. The CDR3 is made up of 17 amino acids. V was pared by 9 bases and J by 0 bases, with 18 bases of the junction left unmatched. Germline V gene lookup returns CDR1 GEAIGNYY and CDR2 EKD. CDR3 DNA sequence: TGTGCCGTCTCAGAGCTGGGGGCACATTCTTACACCGATAAACTCATCTTT. Its translation: CAVSELGAHSYTDKLIF.

Only a few counts were recorded for this clone. This likely stems from a read error, as it lies one base from a far larger clone. Distinct nucleotide sequences in the sample also encode this CDR3. This sequence joins TRDV1 and TRDJ1; D is possibly TRDD3 (6 bases). The V end lost 9 bases, the J end lost 1 base, and 21 bases lay between the germline ends. CDR3 length: 16 residues. CDR1 and CDR2 from the germline V gene are TSWWSYY and QGS. In DNA form, the CDR3 reads TGTGCTCTAGAGGAAGCAGGGGTGGGGGTCACCGATAAACTCATCTTT. It encodes CALEEAGVGVTDKLIF.

Many counts were recorded for this clone. The protein in TCRdb stems from a much larger clone and differs at residue 12 from this DNA's translation, likely a read error; here the protein is translated from the DNA. The CDR3 nucleotides are TGTGCCTTTTCAACTACGGTTGCTGGGGGATCAGGTAAACTCATCTTT. Protein: CAFSTTVAGGSGKLIF. The genes are TRDV3 and TRDJ1, with 9 bases fitting TRDD3. Here the J gene was assigned by germline matching of the DNA, as TCRdb has none. Per germline, CDR1 TVYSNPD and CDR2 GDNSRS (reference sequence). J was trimmed by 7 bases and V by 2 bases; bases with no gene match: 17. This CDR3 is built from 16 residues.

Many counts were recorded for this clone. A single base is all that separates this from a far larger clone, so a read error is likely. The chain combines TRDV1 with TRDJ2; 13 bases fit TRDD3. V lost 7 bases and J lost 1; bases outside the gene matches: 18. The germline gives CDR1 TSWWSYY, CDR2 QGS. CDR3 length: 21 amino acids. CDR3 residues: CALVGALPILGDTLLTAQLFF. CDR3 coding DNA: TGTGCTCTTGTGGGGGCCCTACCCATACTGGGGGATACGCTTTTGACAGCACAACTCTTCTTT.

This clone showed up many times. TCRdb attributes to this sequence the protein of a much larger clone, which differs from the DNA translation at residue 9; a read error is likely, and the protein displayed is translated from the DNA. The rearrangement uses TRDV2 and TRDJ3, with 9 bases matching TRDD3. The J gene is not listed in TCRdb, so it was assigned here from a DNA match to germline. Trimming at V came to 1 base and at J to 5 bases, leaving 5 bases not matched to a gene. The length of the CDR3 is 17 residues. CDR1 GEAIGNYY and CDR2 EKD come from the germline V gene. DNA of the CDR3: TGTGCCTGTGACACGGTGGGGGATAACCGGGACACCCGACAGATGTTTTTC. The encoded protein is CACDTVGDNRDTRQMFF.

Comment on this clone: TCRdb attributes to this sequence the protein of a much larger clone, which differs from the DNA translation at residues 10 and 19; a read error is likely, and the protein displayed is translated from the DNA. The chain's CDR3 is CALGEPVLPVSIPPYTDKPIF. For the CDR3, the DNA is TGTGCTCTTGGGGAACCTGTCCTACCGGTGTCCATACCCCCGTACACCGATAAACCCATCTTT. The rearrangement joins TRDV1 to TRDJ1; tentative D call: TRDD2 (6 bases). This CDR3 is 21 amino acids long. Germline lookup yields CDR1 TSWWSYY and CDR2 QGS.

This clone was observed a few times. The junction differs from germline at one of its ends, possibly a read error. This chain links TRDV1 with TRDJ1; 11 bases are a match to TRDD3. TCRdb offers no J gene call, so here the DNA was matched to germline to obtain one. The CDR3 spans 19 residues. Looked up from germline, CDR1 is TSWWSYY and CDR2 is QGS. The CDR3 here is CALGKLSNGGYAYTDKLIF. CDR3 sequence (DNA): TGTGCTCTTGGGAAACTAAGTAATGGGGGATACGCGTACACCGATAAACTCATCTTT.

This clone has just a few counts. It is likely a read error: a sequence one base away is far more abundant. The same CDR3 is also encoded by other DNA sequences in this sample. CDR3 nucleotides: TGTGCTCTTGGGGAGCTTTCGGGGATACCCTTCACCGATAAACTCATCTTT. Protein: CALGELSGIPFTDKLIF. This chain links TRDV1 with TRDJ1, with 8 bases that match TRDD3. Since TCRdb gives no J gene, matching the DNA to germline was used here to assign it. Unmatched junction bases numbered 10, after V lost 3 bases and J lost 1 base. Looked up from germline, CDR1 is TSWWSYY and CDR2 is QGS. The CDR3 is 17 residues long.

Points on this clone: The TCRdb protein comes from a much larger clone and disagrees with this DNA's translation at residue 11, likely due to a read error; the protein given here is derived from the DNA. The chain joins TRDV1 to TRDJ1; D might be TRDD3 (5 bases). The CDR3 is 22 residues long. Germline CDR1 reads TSWWSYY; CDR2 reads QGS. The V and J ends lost 2 bases and 2 bases respectively, with 33 bases between them. CDR3 sequence reads: CALGESLLDLFHGDVGTDKLIF. The CDR3, as DNA: TGTGCTCTTGGGGAAAGTCTACTTGACCTATTCCATGGGGACGTGGGAACCGATAAACTCATCTTT.

A few counts support this clone. The TCRdb record carries a much larger clone's protein, which differs from this DNA's translation at residue 9; a read error is the likely cause, and the protein listed here is the DNA translation. The chain has TRDV2 and TRDJ3, with 7 bases fitting TRDD3. This CDR3 contains 19 residues. V gave up 0 bases and J gave up 0 bases; unmatched junction bases: 7. Germline V gene lookup returns CDR1 GEAIGNYY and CDR2 EKD. The CDR3, as DNA: TGTGCCTGTGACACCGTGGGGATATTTAGCTCCTGGGACACCCGACAGATGTTTTTC. Its translation is CACDTVGIFSSWDTRQMFF.

This clone was seen only a few times. The protein recorded in TCRdb matches a much larger clone and deviates from this DNA's translation at residue 15, suggesting a read error; the protein here is obtained by translating the DNA. The chain recombines TRDV2 with TRDJ1; 13 nucleotides agree with TRDD3. V lost 3 bases to trimming and J lost 0 bases; unmatched junction nucleotides: 18. The length of the CDR3 is 21 residues. From germline, CDR1 is GEAIGNYY and CDR2 EKD. In nucleotides, the CDR3 is TGTGCCTGTGACCCTGTACTGGGGGATACGCGCGTACAATCTCACACCGATAAACTCATCTTT. Translated, it gives CACDPVLGDTRVQSHTDKLIF.

This clone was recorded a few times. TCRdb's protein for this DNA is that of a much larger clone and differs from the translation at residue 17, likely a read error; the protein shown is the DNA translation. The sample carries other DNA sequences with the same CDR3. This chain uses TRDV3 with TRDJ1; the D is unclear. The CDR3 covers 19 residues. In germline, CDR1 is TVYSNPD, CDR2 GDNSRS (reference sequence). The V end lost 1 base, the J end lost 13 bases, and 40 bases lay between the germline ends. CDR3 protein: CAFTARSNGGLDYTDKPIF. CDR3 DNA: TGTGCCTTTACAGCTCGGTCCAACGGAGGGTTGGACTACACCGATAAGCCCATCTTT.

This clone has just a few counts. The protein that TCRdb holds for this DNA derives from a much larger clone and differs from the translated DNA at residue 2, which likely indicates a read error; the protein shown here is translated from the DNA. This chain connects TRDV2 to TRDJ1; D uncertain. Because TCRdb records no J gene, it was assigned here through a match of the DNA to germline. Germline-derived CDR1 and CDR2 are GEAIGNYY and EKD. There are 14 residues in the CDR3. The CDR3 region has the DNA TGTTCCTGTGACACCGGAGGGTCCTCAGAGAAACTCATCTTT. Amino acid sequence: CSCDTGGSSEKLIF.

This clone was counted a few times. This DNA translates differently at residue 10 from the TCRdb protein, which is that of a much larger clone; a read error is likely, and the protein shown is the DNA's own translation. The genes are TRDV1 and TRDJ1; 9 bases map to TRDD2. The J gene was missing in TCRdb and was found by matching the end of the DNA to germline. This CDR3 spans 21 amino acids. The V gene end was trimmed by 4 bases and the J gene end by 0 bases; junction bases not matched to a gene: 21. Germline-derived CDR1 and CDR2 are TSWWSYY and QGS. The CDR3 nucleotides are TGTGCTCTTGGGGTCTTAGCCTTCCTACAGGCTAATGGGGGAAACACCGATAAACTCATCTTT. It codes for CALGVLAFLQANGGNTDKLIF.

About this clone: A far larger clone differs by one base, so this is likely a read error. At the DNA level, this CDR3 is encoded by other sequences in the same sample as well. This sequence joins TRDV2 and TRDJ2; 7 nucleotides align to TRDD3. TCRdb records no J gene; here it was assigned by comparing the DNA to germline. The CDR3 has 18 amino acids. Germline assignment: CDR1 GEAIGNYY and CDR2 EKD. The CDR3 region has the DNA TGTGCCTGTGACACCCTTTGGGCGGGGGATCCCTCGGCAGCGCAACTCTTCTTT. Its protein product is CACDTLWAGDPSAAQLFF.

The chain is built from TRDV1 and TRDJ2, with 11 bases identical to TRDD3. The J gene is not listed in TCRdb, so it was assigned here from a DNA match to germline. Germline V CDR1 and CDR2: TSWWSYY, QGS. This CDR3 has 23 amino acids. The V and J ends lost 5 bases and 2 bases, in that order; junction bases with no gene match: 25. The CDR3 sequence is CALGSSSFTALVLGDNLTAQLFF. As DNA, the CDR3 is TGTGCTCTTGGGTCTTCTTCCTTCACAGCCCTCGTACTGGGGGATAACTTGACAGCACAACTCTTCTTT.

In the case of this clone: TCRdb's entry gives the protein of a much larger clone, which mismatches this DNA's translation at residue 7, likely from a read error; the protein reported here is translated from the DNA. The rearrangement links TRDV3 to TRDJ1; TRDD3 matches at 7 bases. Here the J gene came from matching the DNA to germline, since TCRdb omits it. The J segment lost 0 bases and the V segment lost 5 bases, leaving 15 bases of the junction unmatched. The CDR3 sequence is 16 residues long. Germline V lookup: CDR1 TVYSNPD, CDR2 GDNSRS (reference sequence). CDR3 nucleotide sequence: TGTGCCCGTACCTGGGGGGTACGGAGGTACACCGATAAACTCATCTTT. It codes for CARTWGVRRYTDKLIF.

Notes on this clone: The protein TCRdb lists belongs to a much larger clone and differs from this DNA's translation at residue 10, which points to a read error; the protein shown is made from the DNA. J is TRDJ1 and V is TRDV1, with 7 bases lining up with TRDD2. As TCRdb names no J gene, one was assigned here on the basis of a DNA match to germline. The germline gives CDR1 TSWWSYY, CDR2 QGS. The CDR3 contains 19 residues. Germline trimming cut 3 bases from V and 5 bases from J; bases unmatched to any gene: 21. CDR3 sequence reads: CALGEPFLTVPTLGDKLIF. The CDR3 nucleotides are TGTGCTCTTGGGGAGCCTTTTTTGACTGTTCCTACTCTAGGAGATAAACTCATCTTT.

A remark on this clone: A read error likely explains this, since a far larger clone differs by one base. The same CDR3 arises from other DNA sequences in this sample as well. The CDR3, as DNA: TGTGCTCTTGGGGAATCTTTCAGCCGCGTACTGGGGGATACTGATAAACTCATCTTT. It encodes CALGESFSRVLGDTDKLIF. The chain combines TRDV1 with TRDJ1; 12 nucleotides match TRDD3. The CDR3 runs to 19 residues. Germline V gives CDR1 TSWWSYY, CDR2 QGS. The J segment lost 5 bases and the V segment lost 2 bases, leaving 15 bases of the junction unmatched.

This clone was picked up a small number of times. A far larger clone differs by one base, so this is likely a read error. Other DNA sequences in this specimen translate into the identical CDR3. V and J are TRDV2 and TRDJ3; 8 bases align to TRDD3. The J gene was missing in TCRdb and was found by matching the end of the DNA to germline. V dropped 7 bases and J dropped 0; count of bases not matched to a gene: 4. Looked up from germline, CDR1 is GEAIGNYY and CDR2 is EKD. The CDR3 consists of 16 residues. The CDR3 is CACDGGYSWDTRQMFF. The CDR3 DNA reads as TGTGCCTGCGACGGGGGATACTCCTGGGACACCCGACAGATGTTTTTC.

This clone appeared a few times. TCRdb's listed protein matches a much larger clone and diverges from this DNA's translation at residue 6, likely through a read error; the protein shown comes from the DNA. The CDR3 here is CAFAGRIRTYTDKLIF. The CDR3 nucleotides read TGTGCCTTCGCTGGGAGGATACGGACATACACCGATAAACTCATCTTT. The rearrangement links TRDV3 to TRDJ1; 7 bases line up with TRDD3. The CDR3 runs to 16 residues. CDR1 is TVYSNPD, CDR2 GDNSRS, per germline (reference sequence). V shed 3 bases, J shed 0 bases, and the junction held 13 bases outside the gene matches.

This clone has ten or more counts. This specimen includes other DNA sequences encoding the same CDR3. The V call is TRDV1, the J call TRDJ1; TRDD3 matches 8 bases. The CDR3 runs 15 residues. The ends lost 1 base at V and 0 bases at J; junction bases unmatched: 1. Germline V gene sequence: CDR1 TSWWSYY, CDR2 QGS. This chain's CDR3 is CALGERGYYTDKLIF. The CDR3, as DNA: TGTGCTCTTGGGGAACGGGGATACTACACCGATAAACTCATCTTT.